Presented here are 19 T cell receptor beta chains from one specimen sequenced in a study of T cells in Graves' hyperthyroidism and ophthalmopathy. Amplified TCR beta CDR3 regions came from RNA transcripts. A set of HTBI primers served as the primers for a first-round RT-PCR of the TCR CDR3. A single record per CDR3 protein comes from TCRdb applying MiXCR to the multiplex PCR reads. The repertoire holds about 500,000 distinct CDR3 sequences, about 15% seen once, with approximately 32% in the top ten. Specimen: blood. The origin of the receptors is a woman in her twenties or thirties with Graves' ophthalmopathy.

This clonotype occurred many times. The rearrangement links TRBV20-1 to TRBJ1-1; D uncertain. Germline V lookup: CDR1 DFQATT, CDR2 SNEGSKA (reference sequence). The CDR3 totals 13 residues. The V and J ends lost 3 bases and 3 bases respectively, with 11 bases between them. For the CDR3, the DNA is TGCAGTGCTAGGGCCGACGCCTACACTGAAGCTTTCTTT. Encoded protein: CSARADAYTEAFF.

The CDR3 spells CASSMVRDYEQYF. CDR3 DNA sequence: TGTGCCAGTAGTATGGTAAGGGACTACGAGCAGTACTTC. V is TRBV19 and J is TRBJ2-7; D gene uncertain. Between the trimmed V and J ends, which lost 3 bases and 3 bases, there was a span of 9 bases. Germline CDR1 reads LNHDA; CDR2 reads SQIVND (reference sequence). The CDR3 totals 13 residues.

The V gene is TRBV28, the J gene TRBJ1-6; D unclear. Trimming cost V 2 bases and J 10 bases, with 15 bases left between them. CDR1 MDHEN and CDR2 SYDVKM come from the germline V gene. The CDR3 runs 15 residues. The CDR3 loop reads CASSLISPAHSPLHF. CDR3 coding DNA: TGTGCCAGCAGTTTAATAAGCCCGGCCCACTCACCCCTCCACTTT.

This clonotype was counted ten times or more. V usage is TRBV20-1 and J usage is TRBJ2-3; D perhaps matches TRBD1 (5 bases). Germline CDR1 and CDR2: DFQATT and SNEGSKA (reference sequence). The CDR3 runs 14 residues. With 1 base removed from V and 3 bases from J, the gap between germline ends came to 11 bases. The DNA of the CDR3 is TGCAGTGCTAGAGGCCCCTCAGGGACAGATACGCAGTATTTT. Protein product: CSARGPSGTDTQYF.

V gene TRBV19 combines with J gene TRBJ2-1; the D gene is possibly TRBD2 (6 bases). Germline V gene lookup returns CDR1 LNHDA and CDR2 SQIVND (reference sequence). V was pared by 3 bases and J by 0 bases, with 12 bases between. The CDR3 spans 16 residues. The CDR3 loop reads CASSMGRGISYNEQFF. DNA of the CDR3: TGTGCCAGTAGTATGGGTCGGGGGATCTCCTACAATGAGCAGTTCTTC.

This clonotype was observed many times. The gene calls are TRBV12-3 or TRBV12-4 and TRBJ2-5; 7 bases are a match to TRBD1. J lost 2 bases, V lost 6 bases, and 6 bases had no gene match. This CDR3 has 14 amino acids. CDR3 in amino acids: CASSTKDRQETQYF. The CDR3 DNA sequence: TGTGCCAGCAGCACCAAGGACAGGCAAGAGACCCAGTACTTC.

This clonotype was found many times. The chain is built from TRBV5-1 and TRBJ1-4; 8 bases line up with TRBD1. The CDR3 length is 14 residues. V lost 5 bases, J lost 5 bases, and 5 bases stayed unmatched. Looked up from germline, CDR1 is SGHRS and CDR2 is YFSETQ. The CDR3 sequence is CASRDRELNEKLFF. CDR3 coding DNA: TGCGCCAGCAGGGACAGGGAACTAAATGAAAAACTGTTTTTT.

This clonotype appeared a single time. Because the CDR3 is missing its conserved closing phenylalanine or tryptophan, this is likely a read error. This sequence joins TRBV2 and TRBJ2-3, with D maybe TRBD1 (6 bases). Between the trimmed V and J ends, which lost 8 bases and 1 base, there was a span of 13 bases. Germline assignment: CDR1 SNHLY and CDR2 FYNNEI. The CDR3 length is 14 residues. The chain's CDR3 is CASGGQLCTDTQYS. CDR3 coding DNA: TGTGCCAGCGGGGGACAACTCTGCACAGATACGCAGTATTCT.

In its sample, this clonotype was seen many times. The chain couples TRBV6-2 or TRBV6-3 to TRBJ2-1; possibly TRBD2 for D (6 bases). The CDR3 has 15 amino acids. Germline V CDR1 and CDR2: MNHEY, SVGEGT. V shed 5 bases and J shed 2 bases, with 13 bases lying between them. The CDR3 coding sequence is TGTGCCAGCAGTCCCGGGACTCCCACCTACAATGAGCAGTTCTTC. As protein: CASSPGTPTYNEQFF.

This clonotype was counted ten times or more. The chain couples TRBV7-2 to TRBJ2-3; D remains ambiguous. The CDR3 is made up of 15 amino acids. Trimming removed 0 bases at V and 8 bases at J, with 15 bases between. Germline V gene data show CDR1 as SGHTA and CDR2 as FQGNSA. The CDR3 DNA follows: TGTGCCAGCAGCTTAGCCGCACTGACTCAGGCTACGCAGTATTTT. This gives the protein CASSLAALTQATQYF.

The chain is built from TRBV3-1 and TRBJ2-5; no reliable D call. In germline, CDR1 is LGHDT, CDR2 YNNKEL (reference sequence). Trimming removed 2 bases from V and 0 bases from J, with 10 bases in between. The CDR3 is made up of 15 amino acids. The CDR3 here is CASSQPDWYQETQYF. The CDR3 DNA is TGTGCCAGCAGCCAACCTGACTGGTACCAAGAGACCCAGTACTTC.

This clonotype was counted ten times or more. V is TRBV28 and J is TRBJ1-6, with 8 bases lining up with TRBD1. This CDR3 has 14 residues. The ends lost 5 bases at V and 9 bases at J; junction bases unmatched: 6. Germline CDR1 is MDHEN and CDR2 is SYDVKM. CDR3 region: CASSPGQGRSPLHF. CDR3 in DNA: TGTGCCAGCAGTCCCGGACAGGGTCGTTCACCCCTCCACTTT. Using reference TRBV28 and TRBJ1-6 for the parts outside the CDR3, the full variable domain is DVKVTQSSRYLVKRTGEKVFLECVQDMDHENMFWYRQDPGLGLRLIYFSYDVKMKEKGDIPEGYSVSREKKERFSLILESASTNQTSMYLCASSPGQGRSPLHFGNGTRLTVT.

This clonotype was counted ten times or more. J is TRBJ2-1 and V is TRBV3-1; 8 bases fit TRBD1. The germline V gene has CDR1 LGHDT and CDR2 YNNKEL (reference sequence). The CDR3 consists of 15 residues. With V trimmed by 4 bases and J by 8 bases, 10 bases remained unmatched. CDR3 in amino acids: CASSPGTGMVDEQFF. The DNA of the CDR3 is TGTGCCAGCAGCCCCGGGACAGGCATGGTCGATGAGCAGTTCTTC.

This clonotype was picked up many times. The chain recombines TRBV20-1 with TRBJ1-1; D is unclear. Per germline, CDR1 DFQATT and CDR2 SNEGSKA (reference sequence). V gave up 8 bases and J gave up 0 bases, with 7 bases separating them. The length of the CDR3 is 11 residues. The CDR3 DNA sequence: TGCAGTTTTGTTATGAACACTGAAGCTTTCTTT. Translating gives CSFVMNTEAFF.

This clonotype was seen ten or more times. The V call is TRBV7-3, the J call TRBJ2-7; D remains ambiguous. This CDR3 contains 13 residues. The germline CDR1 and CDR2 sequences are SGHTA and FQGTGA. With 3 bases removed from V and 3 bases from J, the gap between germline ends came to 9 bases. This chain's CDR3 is CASSFYTGYEQYF. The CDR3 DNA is TGTGCCAGCAGCTTTTATACTGGCTACGAGCAGTACTTC.

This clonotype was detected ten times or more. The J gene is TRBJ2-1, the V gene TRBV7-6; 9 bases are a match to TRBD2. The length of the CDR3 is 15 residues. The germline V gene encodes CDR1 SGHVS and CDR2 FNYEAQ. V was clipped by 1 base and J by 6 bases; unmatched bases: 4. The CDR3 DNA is TGTGCCAGCAGCTTAGGTGGTAGCGGGAGCAATGAGCAGTTCTTC. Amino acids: CASSLGGSGSNEQFF.

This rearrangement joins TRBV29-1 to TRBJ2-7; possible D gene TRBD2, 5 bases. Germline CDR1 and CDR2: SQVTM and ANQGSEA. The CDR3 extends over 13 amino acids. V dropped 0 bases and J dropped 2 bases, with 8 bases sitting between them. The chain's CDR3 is CSVEDWETYEQYF. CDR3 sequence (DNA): TGCAGCGTTGAAGATTGGGAGACCTACGAGCAGTACTTC.

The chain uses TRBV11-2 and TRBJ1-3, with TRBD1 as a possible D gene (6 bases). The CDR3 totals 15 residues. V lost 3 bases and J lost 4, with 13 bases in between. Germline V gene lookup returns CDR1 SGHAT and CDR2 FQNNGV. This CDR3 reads CASSFPTGFGNTIYF. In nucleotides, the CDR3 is TGTGCCAGCAGCTTCCCCACAGGGTTCGGAAACACCATATATTTT.

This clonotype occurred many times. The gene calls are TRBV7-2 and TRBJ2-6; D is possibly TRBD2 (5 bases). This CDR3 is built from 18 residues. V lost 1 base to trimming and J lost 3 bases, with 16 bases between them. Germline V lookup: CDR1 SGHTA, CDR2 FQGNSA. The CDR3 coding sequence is TGTGCCAGCAGCTTAGAGCTCAGGAGGTCTTATGGGGCCAACGTCCTGACTTTC. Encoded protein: CASSLELRRSYGANVLTF. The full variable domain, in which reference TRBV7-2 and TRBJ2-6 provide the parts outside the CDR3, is GAGVSQSPSNKVTEKGKDVELRCDPISGHTALYWYRQSLGQGLEFLIYFQGNSAPDKSGLPSDRFSAERTGGSVSTLTIQRTQQEDSAVYLCASSLELRRSYGANVLTFGAGSRLTVL.